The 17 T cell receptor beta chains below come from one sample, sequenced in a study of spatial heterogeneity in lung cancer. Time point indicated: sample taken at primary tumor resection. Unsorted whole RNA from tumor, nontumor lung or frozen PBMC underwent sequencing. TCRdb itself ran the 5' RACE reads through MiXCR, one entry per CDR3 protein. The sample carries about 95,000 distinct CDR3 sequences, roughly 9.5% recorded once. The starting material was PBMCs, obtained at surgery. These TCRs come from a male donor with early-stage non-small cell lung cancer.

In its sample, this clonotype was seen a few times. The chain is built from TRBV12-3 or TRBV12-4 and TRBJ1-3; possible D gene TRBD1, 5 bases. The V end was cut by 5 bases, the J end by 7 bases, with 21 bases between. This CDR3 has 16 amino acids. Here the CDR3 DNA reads TGTGCCAGCAGTATTTCGGGGCCCCGCAGTTGGAACACCATATATTTT. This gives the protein CASSISGPRSWNTIYF.

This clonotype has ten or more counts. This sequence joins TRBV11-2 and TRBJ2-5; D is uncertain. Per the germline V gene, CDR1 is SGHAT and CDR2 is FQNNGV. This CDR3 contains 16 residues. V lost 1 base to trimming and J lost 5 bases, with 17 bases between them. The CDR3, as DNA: TGTGCCAGCAGCTTAGGTTTGTCTAGTGTCGGGGAGACCCAGTACTTC. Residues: CASSLGLSSVGETQYF.

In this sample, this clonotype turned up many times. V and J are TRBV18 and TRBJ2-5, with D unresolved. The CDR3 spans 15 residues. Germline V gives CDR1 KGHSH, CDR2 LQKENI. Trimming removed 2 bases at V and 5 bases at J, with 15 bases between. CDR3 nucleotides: TGTGCCAGCTCACCATCCCAGATATCAAAGGAGACCCAGTACTTC. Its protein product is CASSPSQISKETQYF. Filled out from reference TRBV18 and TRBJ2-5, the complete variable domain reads NAGVMQNPRHLVRRRGQEARLRCSPMKGHSHVYWYRQLPEEGLKFMVYLQKENIIDESGMPKERFSAEFPKEGPSILRIQQVVRGDSAAYFCASSPSQISKETQYFGPGTRLLVL.

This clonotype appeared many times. CDR3 sequence (DNA): TGTGCCAGCAGCTTAGGGCAAACGGGGGAGCAGTACTTC. Amino acid sequence: CASSLGQTGEQYF. The chain joins TRBV11-2 to TRBJ2-7; possibly TRBD2 for D (5 bases). Between the trimmed V and J ends, which lost 1 base and 7 bases, there was a span of 11 bases. Germline V lookup: CDR1 SGHAT, CDR2 FQNNGV. This CDR3 comprises 13 residues.

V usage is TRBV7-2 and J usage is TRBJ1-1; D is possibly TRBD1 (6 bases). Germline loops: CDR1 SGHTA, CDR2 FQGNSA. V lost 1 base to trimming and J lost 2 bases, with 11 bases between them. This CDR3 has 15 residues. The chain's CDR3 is CASSLEGTPNTEAFF. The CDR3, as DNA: TGTGCCAGCAGCTTAGAGGGGACACCCAACACTGAAGCTTTCTTT.

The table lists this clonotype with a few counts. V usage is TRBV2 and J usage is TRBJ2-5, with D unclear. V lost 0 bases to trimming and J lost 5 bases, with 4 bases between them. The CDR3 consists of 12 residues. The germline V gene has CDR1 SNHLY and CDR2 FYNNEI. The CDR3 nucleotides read TGTGCCAGCAGTGAAGCGGAGGAGACCCAGTACTTC. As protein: CASSEAEETQYF.

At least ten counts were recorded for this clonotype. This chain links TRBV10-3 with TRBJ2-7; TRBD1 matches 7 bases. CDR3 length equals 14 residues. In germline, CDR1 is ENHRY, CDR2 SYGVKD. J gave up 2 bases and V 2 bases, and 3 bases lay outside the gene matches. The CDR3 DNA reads TGTGCCATCAGTGAGGGGACAGTTACCTACGAGCAGTACTTC. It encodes CAISEGTVTYEQYF.

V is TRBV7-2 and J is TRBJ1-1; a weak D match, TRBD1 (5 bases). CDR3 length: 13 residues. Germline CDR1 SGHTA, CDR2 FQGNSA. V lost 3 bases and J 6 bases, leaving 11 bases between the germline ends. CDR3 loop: CASSFAGIAEAFF. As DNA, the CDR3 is TGTGCCAGCAGCTTTGCAGGGATCGCTGAAGCTTTCTTT. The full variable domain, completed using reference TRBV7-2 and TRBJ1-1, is GAGVSQSPSNKVTEKGKDVELRCDPISGHTALYWYRQSLGQGLEFLIYFQGNSAPDKSGLPSDRFSAERTGGSVSTLTIQRTQQEDSAVYLCASSFAGIAEAFFGQGTRLTVV.

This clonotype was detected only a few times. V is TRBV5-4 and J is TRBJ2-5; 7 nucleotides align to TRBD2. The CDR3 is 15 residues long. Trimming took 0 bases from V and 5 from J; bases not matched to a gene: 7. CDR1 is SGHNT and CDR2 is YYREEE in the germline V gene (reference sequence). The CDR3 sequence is CASSLEAGAWETQYF. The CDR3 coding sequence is TGTGCCAGCAGCTTGGAGGCGGGAGCTTGGGAGACCCAGTACTTC.

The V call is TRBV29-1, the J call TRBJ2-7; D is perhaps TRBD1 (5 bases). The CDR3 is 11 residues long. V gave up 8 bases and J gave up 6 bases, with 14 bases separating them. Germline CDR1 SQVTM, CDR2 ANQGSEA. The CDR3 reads CSSRQGSEQYF. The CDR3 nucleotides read TGCAGCTCGCGCCAGGGCTCCGAGCAGTACTTC.

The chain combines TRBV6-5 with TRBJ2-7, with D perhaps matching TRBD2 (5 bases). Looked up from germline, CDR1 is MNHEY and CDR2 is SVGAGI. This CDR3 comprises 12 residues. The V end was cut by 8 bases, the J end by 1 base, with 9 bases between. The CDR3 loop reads CASVGVSYEQYF. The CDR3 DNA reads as TGTGCCAGCGTCGGGGTTTCCTACGAGCAGTACTTC.

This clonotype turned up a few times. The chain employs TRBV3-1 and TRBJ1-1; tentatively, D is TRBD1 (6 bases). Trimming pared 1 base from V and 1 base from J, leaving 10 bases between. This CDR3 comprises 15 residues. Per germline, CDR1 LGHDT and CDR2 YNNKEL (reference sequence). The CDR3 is CASSQALGQNTEAFF. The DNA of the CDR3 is TGTGCCAGCAGCCAAGCCCTGGGACAGAACACTGAAGCTTTCTTT. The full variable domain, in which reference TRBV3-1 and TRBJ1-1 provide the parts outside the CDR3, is DTAVSQTPKYLVTQMGNDKSIKCEQNLGHDTMYWYKQDSKKFLKIMFSYNNKELIINETVPNRFSPKSPDKAHLNLHINSLELGDSAVYFCASSQALGQNTEAFFGQGTRLTVV.

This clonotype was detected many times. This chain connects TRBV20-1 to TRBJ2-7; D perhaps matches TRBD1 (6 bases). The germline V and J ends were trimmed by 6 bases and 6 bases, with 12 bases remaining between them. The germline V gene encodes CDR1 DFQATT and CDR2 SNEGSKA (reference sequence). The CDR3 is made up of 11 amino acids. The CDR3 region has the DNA TGCAGTGCCGGGGACATCGGCGAGCAGTACTTC. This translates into CSAGDIGEQYF.

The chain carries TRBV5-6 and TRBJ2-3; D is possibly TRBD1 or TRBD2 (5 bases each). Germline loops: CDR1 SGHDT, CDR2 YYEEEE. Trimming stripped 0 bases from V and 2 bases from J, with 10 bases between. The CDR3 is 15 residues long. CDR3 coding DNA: TGTGCCAGCAGCTTGGGACAGCGGACCACAGATACGCAGTATTTT. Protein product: CASSLGQRTTDTQYF.

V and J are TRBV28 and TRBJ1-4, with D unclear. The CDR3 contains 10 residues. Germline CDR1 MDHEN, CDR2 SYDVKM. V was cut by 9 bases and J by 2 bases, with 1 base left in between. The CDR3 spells CASTNEKLFF. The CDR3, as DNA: TGTGCCAGTACTAATGAAAAACTGTTTTTT.

CDR3 nucleotides: TGTGCCAGCATGGACGGGGGACCCTATAATTCACCCCTCCACTTT. It codes for CASMDGGPYNSPLHF. This chain joins TRBV2 and TRBJ1-6; D possibly corresponds to TRBD1 (5 bases). The ends were cut back, 7 bases at V and 2 bases at J, with 12 bases in the middle. Germline V gene sequence: CDR1 SNHLY, CDR2 FYNNEI. CDR3 length equals 15 residues.

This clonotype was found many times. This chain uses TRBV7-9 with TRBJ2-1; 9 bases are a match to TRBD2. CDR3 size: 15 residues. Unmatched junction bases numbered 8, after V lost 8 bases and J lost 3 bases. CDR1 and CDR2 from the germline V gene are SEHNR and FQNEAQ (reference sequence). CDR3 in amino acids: CASGASGASYNEQFF. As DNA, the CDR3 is TGTGCCAGCGGGGCTAGCGGGGCCAGCTACAATGAGCAGTTCTTC.